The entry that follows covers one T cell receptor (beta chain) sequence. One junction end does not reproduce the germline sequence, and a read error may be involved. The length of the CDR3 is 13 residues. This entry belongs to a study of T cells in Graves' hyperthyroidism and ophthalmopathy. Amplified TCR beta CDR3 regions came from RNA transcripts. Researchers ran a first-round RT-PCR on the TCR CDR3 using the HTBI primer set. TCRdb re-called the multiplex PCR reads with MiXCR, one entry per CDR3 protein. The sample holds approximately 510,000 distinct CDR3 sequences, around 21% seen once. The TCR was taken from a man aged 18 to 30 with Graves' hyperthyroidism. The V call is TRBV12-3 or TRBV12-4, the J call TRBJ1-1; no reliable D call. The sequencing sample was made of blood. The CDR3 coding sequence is TGTGCCAGCAGCGATAGACGGTACACTGAATCTTTCTTT. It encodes CASSDRRYTESFF.